The next 25 T cell receptor beta chains were all read from a single sample in a study of T cells after somatic rescue of genetic block. The assay was immunoSEQ multiplex PCR, and TCRdb's table has in-frame clones only and misses some. The sample lists tens of thousands of clones, approximately 91% seen once, with around 2.8% in the top ten. Sequenced material: peripheral blood mononuclear cells (PBMCs). Source of these receptors: a man aged 25 to 40.

This chain connects TRBV6-6 to TRBJ2-7; D might be TRBD2 (5 bases). Germline V gene sequence: CDR1 MNHNY, CDR2 SVGAGI (reference sequence). This CDR3 comprises 16 residues. V lost 8 bases, J lost 0 bases, and 20 bases lay in between. The CDR3 DNA reads as TGTGCCAGCGGGGAGCCTGGACTCCAGAGCTCCTACGAGCAGTACTTC. It codes for CASGEPGLQSSYEQYF.

The rearrangement uses TRBV9 and TRBJ1-6, with TRBD1 identical over 7 bases. V gave up 3 bases and J gave up 8 bases; unmatched junction bases: 5. The germline V gene encodes CDR1 SGDLS and CDR2 YYNGEE. This CDR3 has 14 residues. The CDR3 nucleotides read TGTGCCAGCAGCGCCGACAGGGCTTATTCACCCCTCCACTTT. This gives the protein CASSADRAYSPLHF.

The chain carries TRBV18 and TRBJ1-1; D may be TRBD1 (5 bases). The V and J ends lost 4 bases and 1 base respectively, with 13 bases between them. The length of the CDR3 is 15 residues. Germline V gene sequence: CDR1 KGHSH, CDR2 LQKENI. CDR3 DNA sequence: TGTGCCAGCTCACTATTATCAGACAGGAACACTGAAGCTTTCTTT. It translates to CASSLLSDRNTEAFF.

This clone was seen a single time. This rearrangement joins TRBV5-8 to TRBJ2-6; D is undetermined. The CDR3 covers 17 residues. Per the germline V gene, CDR1 is SGHTS and CDR2 is YDEGEE. V dropped 0 bases and J dropped 0 bases, with 10 bases sitting between them. The CDR3 here is CASSLVVKLSGANVLTF. CDR3 DNA: TGTGCCAGCAGCTTGGTAGTGAAACTCTCTGGGGCCAACGTCCTGACTTTC.

This chain connects TRBV6-6 to TRBJ2-7; no clear D. The ends were cut back, 6 bases at V and 0 bases at J, with 12 bases in the middle. From germline, CDR1 is MNHNY and CDR2 SVGAGI (reference sequence). There are 14 residues in the CDR3. CDR3 loop: CASSPLDRSYEQYF. For the CDR3, the DNA is TGTGCCAGCAGCCCCCTGGACCGCTCCTACGAGCAGTACTTC.

The CDR3, as DNA: TGCGCCAGCAGCCAAGTAGGTACTAACCAGCCCCAGCATTTT. Translation: CASSQVGTNQPQHF. This rearrangement joins TRBV4-1 to TRBJ1-5; D is unresolved. Germline CDR1 is MGHRA and CDR2 is YSYEKL. The CDR3 contains 14 residues. The V and J ends lost 1 base and 7 bases respectively, with 11 bases between them.

This clone was detected once. J is TRBJ2-7 and V is TRBV10-1; D is uncertain. Germline V lookup: CDR1 WNHNN, CDR2 SYGVQD (reference sequence). Trimming removed 3 bases at V and 6 bases at J, with 9 bases between. The CDR3 loop spans 12 amino acids. DNA for the CDR3: TGCGCCAGCAGTGATGGACGAGGCGAGCAGTACTTC. It specifies CASSDGRGEQYF.

The chain recombines TRBV5-8 with TRBJ2-1, with a weak D call TRBD2 (6 bases). V lost 4 bases, J lost 3 bases, and 17 bases lay in between. The CDR3 is made up of 16 amino acids. The V gene's germline CDR1 is SGHTS and CDR2 YDEGEE. The CDR3 nucleotides are TGTGCCAGCAGCCGACCCGGGACTCCTAACTACAATGAGCAGTTCTTC. Protein sequence: CASSRPGTPNYNEQFF.

The chain uses TRBV28 and TRBJ1-3; TRBD1 agrees at 7 bases. CDR1 is MDHEN, CDR2 SYDVKM, per germline. The CDR3 has 15 amino acids. J gave up 3 bases and V 3 bases, and 5 bases lay outside the gene matches. The CDR3 nucleotides are TGTGCCAGCAGTTTGGGACAGTCGATTGGAAACACCATATATTTT. Translated: CASSLGQSIGNTIYF.

The CDR3 spells CASNPPGVEQYF. As DNA, the CDR3 is TGTGCCAGCAACCCTCCAGGGGTCGAGCAGTACTTC. This chain links TRBV28 with TRBJ2-7, with D possibly matching TRBD1 (6 bases). V lost 7 bases and J 6 bases, leaving 13 bases between the germline ends. This CDR3 is 12 amino acids long. CDR1 is MDHEN, CDR2 SYDVKM, per germline.

This chain uses TRBV7-2 with TRBJ2-3; D may be TRBD2 (6 bases). This CDR3 has 15 amino acids. The germline V gene encodes CDR1 SGHTA and CDR2 FQGNSA. Trimming stripped 5 bases from V and 0 bases from J, with 12 bases between. In DNA form, the CDR3 reads TGTGCCAGCAGCCTCGGCGGGGCTAGCACAGATACGCAGTATTTT. It specifies CASSLGGASTDTQYF.

This clone is a singleton in its sample. The sample has other DNA sequences that encode this CDR3 too. The V and J genes are TRBV7-9 and TRBJ2-7; 8 bases are a match to TRBD1. This CDR3 is 14 amino acids long. CDR1 and CDR2 from the germline V gene are SEHNR and FQNEAQ (reference sequence). V shed 5 bases and J 1 base; nucleotides not matched to a gene: 4. CDR3 nucleotide sequence: TGTGCCAGCAGCCACGGACAGGGATCCTACGAGCAGTACTTC. Protein product: CASSHGQGSYEQYF.

The rearrangement joins TRBV7-2 to TRBJ2-1; no clear D. Germline V gene data show CDR1 as SGHTA and CDR2 as FQGNSA. The CDR3 consists of 14 residues. Trimming took off 4 bases at V and 5 bases at J, with 12 bases between the two ends. CDR3 sequence: CASSYRTGNNEQFF. For the CDR3, the DNA is TGTGCCAGCAGCTACCGGACCGGAAACAATGAGCAGTTCTTC. Looking up the rest from reference TRBV7-2 and TRBJ2-1 gives the full variable domain: GAGVSQSPSNKVTEKGKDVELRCDPISGHTALYWYRQSLGQGLEFLIYFQGNSAPDKSGLPSDRFSAERTGGSVSTLTIQRTQQEDSAVYLCASSYRTGNNEQFFGPGTRLTVL.

This sequence joins TRBV7-2 and TRBJ2-4; D remains ambiguous. From germline, CDR1 is SGHTA and CDR2 FQGNSA. V lost 1 base to trimming and J lost 9 bases, with 13 bases between them. The CDR3 has 14 residues. This chain's CDR3 is CASSLDSRTSIQYF. CDR3 in DNA: TGTGCCAGCAGCTTAGACTCCAGAACAAGCATTCAGTACTTC.

This chain joins TRBV5-1 and TRBJ1-6, with a possible D match to TRBD1 (5 bases). Germline CDR1 and CDR2: SGHRS and YFSETQ. This CDR3 has 15 amino acids. V lost 0 bases and J lost 8, with 12 bases in between. CDR3 protein: CASSLEGDSYSPLHF. The CDR3 DNA is TGCGCCAGCAGCTTGGAAGGGGATTCGTATTCACCCCTCCACTTT.

The rearrangement uses TRBV5-1 and TRBJ1-1; D not resolved. Germline assignment: CDR1 SGHRS and CDR2 YFSETQ. The CDR3 is made up of 13 amino acids. V was cut by 5 bases and J by 2 bases, with 10 bases left in between. CDR3 sequence: CASSRNGNTEAFF. The DNA for the CDR3 is TGCGCCAGCAGTCGGAACGGTAACACTGAAGCTTTCTTT.

The CDR3 nucleotides read TGTGCCAGCAGTGACCGTCTAGCGGCAGGGTTGGACGAGCAGTACTTC. Amino acid sequence: CASSDRLAAGLDEQYF. V is TRBV25-1 and J is TRBJ2-7; 7 bases agree with TRBD2. CDR1 and CDR2 from the germline V gene are MGHDK and SYGVNS. CDR3 size: 16 residues. The junction had 13 bases not matched to a gene; V was cut back by 3 bases and J by 5 bases.

The genes are TRBV4-1 and TRBJ1-1; D is possibly TRBD1 (6 bases). This CDR3 has 14 amino acids. Trimming left V 0 bases short and J 5 bases short, with 10 bases between. Germline lookup yields CDR1 MGHRA and CDR2 YSYEKL. The CDR3 protein is CASSQDWGRTEAFF. Here the CDR3 DNA reads TGCGCCAGCAGCCAAGATTGGGGGCGTACTGAAGCTTTCTTT.

The chain recombines TRBV9 with TRBJ1-6; D call uncertain. CDR1 is SGDLS and CDR2 is YYNGEE in the germline V gene. The length of the CDR3 is 12 residues. V was trimmed by 1 base and J by 9 bases, leaving 5 bases between them. DNA for the CDR3: TGTGCCAGCAGCGTATTAGGTTCACCCCTCCACTTT. Translating gives CASSVLGSPLHF.

This clone was detected only once. V gene TRBV10-3 combines with J gene TRBJ2-7; a weak D match, TRBD1 (6 bases). Germline CDR1 reads ENHRY; CDR2 reads SYGVKD. This CDR3 is 14 amino acids long. The V end lost 1 base, the J end lost 3 bases, and 10 bases lay between the germline ends. The CDR3 sequence is CAISEFNRDYEQYF. The CDR3 DNA is TGTGCCATCAGTGAGTTCAACAGGGACTACGAGCAGTACTTC.

The count of this clone is one. This chain connects TRBV27 to TRBJ2-6; D gene unclear. V was shortened by 5 bases and J by 1 base, with 9 bases between the two germline ends. This CDR3 has 15 residues. Germline V gives CDR1 MNHEY, CDR2 SMNVEV (reference sequence). The CDR3 sequence: CASSITSSGANVLTF. CDR3 nucleotides: TGTGCCAGCAGTATAACCTCGTCTGGGGCCAACGTCCTGACTTTC.

CDR3 protein: CASRPGQGTYEQYF. The CDR3 DNA reads TGTGCCAGTCGACCGGGACAGGGTACGTACGAGCAGTACTTC. This rearrangement joins TRBV2 to TRBJ2-7, with 9 bases fitting TRBD1. Germline V CDR1 and CDR2: SNHLY, FYNNEI. The junction had 10 bases not matched to a gene; V was cut back by 9 bases and J by 4 bases. The CDR3 runs to 14 residues.

This clone was recorded a few times. This rearrangement joins TRBV19 to TRBJ1-1, with 7 nucleotides matching TRBD1. The CDR3 has 13 amino acids. Trimming removed 4 bases from V and 4 bases from J; junction bases left unmatched: 3. Germline V gene sequence: CDR1 LNHDA, CDR2 SQIVND (reference sequence). CDR3 residues: CASSNRGSTEAFF. DNA of the CDR3: TGTGCCAGTAGTAACAGGGGTAGCACTGAAGCTTTCTTT.

V gene TRBV9 combines with J gene TRBJ2-2; D is unclear. Per the germline V gene, CDR1 is SGDLS and CDR2 is YYNGEE. With 1 base removed from V and 4 bases from J, the gap between germline ends came to 11 bases. This CDR3 is built from 15 residues. The CDR3 sequence is CASSVMSFGTGELFF. In DNA, the CDR3 is TGTGCCAGCAGCGTAATGAGTTTCGGCACCGGGGAGCTGTTTTTT.

The chain has TRBV7-9 and TRBJ2-5; possibly TRBD1 for D (6 bases). The CDR3 length is 14 residues. The V and J ends lost 5 bases and 2 bases respectively, with 12 bases between them. From germline, CDR1 is SEHNR and CDR2 FQNEAQ (reference sequence). The CDR3 reads CASSRTGFQETQYF. The CDR3 DNA is TGTGCCAGCAGCCGAACAGGGTTTCAAGAGACCCAGTACTTC.